The 27 T cell receptor beta chains in this list originate from one sample, sequenced in a study of blood T cell repertoires in COVID-19. Generated by immunoSEQ multiplex PCR, the TCRdb table keeps only in-frame clones and is missing some. The sample holds 87,000 or so clones; around 90% are singletons and the top ten take about 5%. The sample taken for sequencing was peripheral blood. These receptors were collected from a man between 35 and 55 years old with acute or convalescent COVID-19.

The chain joins TRBV5-5 to TRBJ2-7; possibly TRBD1 for D (6 bases). V was pared by 0 bases and J by 7 bases, with 8 bases between. This CDR3 contains 12 residues. Looked up from germline, CDR1 is SGHKS and CDR2 is YYEKEE (reference sequence). The CDR3 DNA is TGTGCCAGCAGCTTGGGCAGGGGAGAGCAGTACTTC. Its protein is CASSLGRGEQYF.

The chain has TRBV2 and TRBJ2-7, with D possibly matching TRBD1 (6 bases). This CDR3 region has 14 residues. V was cut by 6 bases and J by 2 bases, with 14 bases left in between. Germline V gene data show CDR1 as SNHLY and CDR2 as FYNNEI. CDR3 protein: CASRQDRGAYEQYF. The CDR3 bases are TGTGCCAGCAGGCAGGACAGAGGGGCCTACGAGCAGTACTTC.

The rearrangement joins TRBV3-1 (or the pseudogene TRBV3-2) to TRBJ2-4; the D gene is possibly TRBD2 (5 bases). The CDR3 contains 14 residues. V shed 10 bases and J shed 9 bases, with 22 bases lying between them. CDR1 and CDR2 (germline): LGHDT, YNNKEL (reference sequence). The CDR3 here is CATSEAGPTSIQYF. CDR3 DNA sequence: TGTGCCACCTCAGAGGCGGGCCCCACAAGCATTCAGTACTTC.

This chain connects TRBV12-3 or TRBV12-4 to TRBJ2-7, with TRBD1 matching over 9 bases. The CDR3 has 13 amino acids. Unmatched junction bases numbered 1, after V lost 5 bases and J lost 2 bases. The chain's CDR3 is CASSRQGAYEQYF. The CDR3 region has the DNA TGTGCCAGCAGTCGACAGGGGGCCTACGAGCAGTACTTC.

This chain uses TRBV15 with TRBJ2-1; a weak D match, TRBD2 (6 bases). Trimming left V 3 bases short and J 10 bases short, with 13 bases between. The CDR3 is made up of 13 amino acids. Germline lookup yields CDR1 LNHNV and CDR2 YYDKDF (reference sequence). The CDR3 reads CATSRTAGAEQFF. CDR3 bases: TGTGCCACCAGCAGGACAGCGGGCGCGGAGCAGTTCTTC. The variable domain in full, with the rest retrieved from reference TRBV15 and TRBJ2-1, is DAMVIQNPRYQVTQFGKPVTLSCSQTLNHNVMYWYQQKSSQAPKLLFHYYDKDFNNEADTPDNFQSRRPNTSFCFLDIRSPGLGDTAMYLCATSRTAGAEQFFGPGTRLTVL.

The chain has TRBV4-2 and TRBJ2-1, with 8 bases aligning to TRBD2. The V gene's germline CDR1 is LGHNA and CDR2 YNFKEQ. The trim removed 3 bases at V and 9 bases at J, leaving 13 bases unmatched. The CDR3 is made up of 16 amino acids. The CDR3 nucleotides read TGTGCCAGCAGCCAGCAGGGACTAGGGGACCGGGGTGAGCAGTTCTTC. Encoded protein: CASSQQGLGDRGEQFF.

J is TRBJ2-3 and V is TRBV30; the D gene is possibly TRBD2 (6 bases). CDR1 GTSNPN and CDR2 SVGIG come from the germline V gene (reference sequence). Trimming stripped 7 bases from V and 4 bases from J, with 18 bases between. The CDR3 spans 14 residues. CDR3 loop: CASVPTRSADTQYF. CDR3 DNA sequence: TGTGCCTCTGTCCCGACTAGATCGGCAGATACGCAGTATTTT.

This clone has a single count. The chain couples TRBV5-1 to TRBJ2-5; perhaps TRBD2 as D (6 bases). Germline CDR1 and CDR2: SGHRS and YFSETQ. CDR3 length equals 16 residues. V shed 0 bases and J shed 3 bases, with 15 bases lying between them. The CDR3 loop reads CASSLGIGTVKETQYF. Written as DNA, the CDR3 is TGCGCCAGCAGCTTGGGAATCGGGACTGTAAAAGAGACCCAGTACTTC.

This chain uses TRBV6-5 with TRBJ1-5; D possibly corresponds to TRBD1 (5 bases). The ends were cut back, 0 bases at V and 3 bases at J, with 9 bases in the middle. Germline V lookup: CDR1 MNHEY, CDR2 SVGAGI. The CDR3 has 15 residues. The CDR3 DNA sequence: TGTGCCAGCAGTTACTCGGGGGGGACCAATCAGCCCCAGCATTTT. It codes for CASSYSGGTNQPQHF.

The V gene is TRBV6-5, the J gene TRBJ1-5, with D tentatively TRBD1 (5 bases). This CDR3 comprises 14 residues. V shed 0 bases and J shed 10 bases, with 13 bases lying between them. Germline CDR1 MNHEY, CDR2 SVGAGI. The CDR3 spells CASSYSGGVGPQHF. The CDR3 coding sequence is TGTGCCAGCAGTTACTCCGGGGGGGTGGGCCCCCAGCATTTT.

This clone was counted a single time. V and J are TRBV27 and TRBJ1-6, with 9 bases identical to TRBD1. Germline V gene data show CDR1 as MNHEY and CDR2 as SMNVEV (reference sequence). The CDR3 has 16 residues. V lost 6 bases, J lost 9 bases, and 12 bases stayed unmatched. The CDR3 coding sequence is TGTGCCAGCAGGCCCTCCCCCGGGACAGGGAGTTCACCCCTCCACTTT. It specifies CASRPSPGTGSSPLHF.

V gene TRBV6-5 combines with J gene TRBJ2-1, with D possibly being TRBD2 (6 bases). The germline V gene encodes CDR1 MNHEY and CDR2 SVGAGI. V shed 6 bases and J shed 9 bases, with 15 bases lying between them. The CDR3 has 13 residues. CDR3 loop: CASRLLGGTEQFF. As DNA, the CDR3 is TGTGCCAGCAGACTACTCGGCGGGACTGAGCAGTTCTTC.

This clone occurred once. J is TRBJ1-1 and V is TRBV19; D remains unclear. This CDR3 spans 14 amino acids. Germline V lookup: CDR1 LNHDA, CDR2 SQIVND (reference sequence). V gave up 0 bases and J gave up 2 bases, with 7 bases separating them. The CDR3: CASSIDTINTEAFF. The CDR3, as DNA: TGTGCCAGTAGTATAGACACAATTAACACTGAAGCTTTCTTT.

Turning to this clone: Other nucleotide sequences in the sample specify the same CDR3. J is TRBJ1-2 and V is TRBV7-9; perhaps TRBD1 as D (5 bases). The CDR3 totals 12 residues. V was cut by 6 bases and J by 8 bases, with 13 bases left in between. The germline CDR1 and CDR2 sequences are SEHNR and FQNEAQ (reference sequence). CDR3 amino acids: CASSLGQEGYTF. CDR3 nucleotide sequence: TGTGCCAGCAGTCTTGGACAAGAGGGCTACACCTTC.

The chain carries TRBV25-1 and TRBJ2-1, with TRBD2 matching 8 bases. V trimming: 6 bases; J trimming: 5 bases; junction bases outside the gene matches: 9. CDR1 and CDR2 from the germline V gene are MGHDK and SYGVNS. CDR3 length equals 15 residues. CDR3 residues: CASSPPGTSNNEQFF. The CDR3 DNA reads TGTGCCAGCAGCCCCCCAGGGACTAGTAACAATGAGCAGTTCTTC.

The chain recombines TRBV19 with TRBJ2-2; 9 bases line up with TRBD2. Per the germline V gene, CDR1 is LNHDA and CDR2 is SQIVND (reference sequence). V was clipped by 4 bases and J by 5 bases; unmatched bases: 2. The CDR3 length is 14 residues. The CDR3 nucleotides are TGTGCCAGTAGTAGCGGGAGGGCTACCGGGGAGCTGTTTTTT. Encoded protein: CASSSGRATGELFF.

The table lists this clone with a count of one. The chain combines TRBV7-2 with TRBJ2-1; tentatively, D is TRBD2 (6 bases). Germline CDR1 reads SGHTA; CDR2 reads FQGNSA. This CDR3 spans 14 amino acids. V lost 3 bases and J lost 8, with 14 bases in between. CDR3 DNA sequence: TGTGCCAGCAGCTTCTCCCGGGGGTGGGATGAGCAGTTCTTC. Protein: CASSFSRGWDEQFF.

This chain uses TRBV15 with TRBJ2-2, with 8 bases aligning to TRBD1. Germline trimming cut 2 bases from V and 5 bases from J; bases unmatched to any gene: 10. This CDR3 comprises 17 residues. CDR1 is LNHNV and CDR2 is YYDKDF in the germline V gene (reference sequence). The CDR3 nucleotides read TGTGCCACCAGCAGACCCTCAGGGGGCGCAATGACCGGGGAGCTGTTTTTT. Residues: CATSRPSGGAMTGELFF.

The chain uses TRBV5-1 and TRBJ1-4, with D possibly being TRBD1 (6 bases). Per germline, CDR1 SGHRS and CDR2 YFSETQ. CDR3 length: 14 residues. V lost 3 bases, J lost 5 bases, and 11 bases lay in between. The CDR3 nucleotides are TGCGCCAGCAGCTCGACAGGCCGCAATGAAAAACTGTTTTTT. Translating gives CASSSTGRNEKLFF.

The CDR3 spells CATAAPGLNQPQHF. In nucleotides, the CDR3 is TGTGCCACCGCCGCACCGGGTCTAAATCAGCCCCAGCATTTT. This chain links TRBV24-1 with TRBJ1-5, with D hard to call. The CDR3 is 14 residues long. With 9 bases removed from V and 4 bases from J, the gap between germline ends came to 15 bases. Germline-derived CDR1 and CDR2 are KGHDR and SFDVKD.

The chain combines TRBV3-1 (or the pseudogene TRBV3-2) with TRBJ1-3; 9 bases fit TRBD1. The V segment lost 1 base and the J segment 4 bases; nucleotides outside the gene matches: 5. The germline gives CDR1 LGHDT, CDR2 YNNKEL (reference sequence). The CDR3 extends over 16 amino acids. This chain's CDR3 is CASSQGSGTGGNTIYF. CDR3 nucleotides: TGTGCCAGCAGCCAAGGCTCCGGGACAGGGGGAAACACCATATATTTT.

The V and J genes are TRBV19 and TRBJ2-4; D perhaps matches TRBD1 (5 bases). Germline V gene data show CDR1 as LNHDA and CDR2 as SQIVND (reference sequence). The CDR3 totals 16 residues. V was shortened by 5 bases and J by 0 bases, with 14 bases between the two germline ends. The CDR3 protein is CASSPRQNLAKNIQYF. The CDR3 DNA is TGTGCCAGTAGTCCACGACAGAATCTAGCCAAAAACATTCAGTACTTC.

The J gene is TRBJ1-4, the V gene TRBV12-3 or TRBV12-4, with D uncertain. The length of the CDR3 is 13 residues. The V and J ends lost 7 bases and 3 bases respectively, with 9 bases between them. DNA for the CDR3: TGTGCCAGCACGGGGAACCCTAATGAAAAACTGTTTTTT. This codes for CASTGNPNEKLFF.

The chain is built from TRBV30 and TRBJ2-3; TRBD2 aligns across 11 bases. Trimming at V came to 1 base and at J to 0 bases, leaving 6 bases not matched to a gene. Germline loops: CDR1 GTSNPN, CDR2 SVGIG (reference sequence). This CDR3 region has 17 residues. CDR3 region: CAWSALAGGRSTDTQYF. The CDR3 DNA reads TGTGCCTGGAGTGCTCTAGCGGGGGGCCGTAGCACAGATACGCAGTATTTT. The full variable domain, rest sourced from reference TRBV30 and TRBJ2-3, is SQTIHQWPATLVQPVGSPLSLECTVEGTSNPNLYWYRQAAGRGLQLLFYSVGIGQISSEVPQNLSASRPQDRQFILSSKKLLLSDSGFYLCAWSALAGGRSTDTQYFGPGTRLTVL.

The chain carries TRBV9 and TRBJ2-3, with D uncertain. V was trimmed by 0 bases and J by 4 bases, leaving 9 bases between them. CDR1 SGDLS and CDR2 YYNGEE come from the germline V gene. This CDR3 has 14 residues. The CDR3 coding sequence is TGTGCCAGCAGCGTAGATATAGCAGCAGATACGCAGTATTTT. Amino acids: CASSVDIAADTQYF.

This sequence joins TRBV6-5 and TRBJ2-7; 11 bases map to TRBD2. The CDR3 covers 15 residues. Germline loops: CDR1 MNHEY, CDR2 SVGAGI. V lost 7 bases and J lost 0; bases outside the gene matches: 5. In DNA, the CDR3 is TGTGCCAGCACTACCGGGACTAGCGGCTCCTACGAGCAGTACTTC. This codes for CASTTGTSGSYEQYF.

The chain carries TRBV5-5 and TRBJ1-1; no clear D. Germline V lookup: CDR1 SGHKS, CDR2 YYEKEE (reference sequence). The CDR3 runs 13 residues. The V gene lost 0 bases and the J gene lost 3 bases, with 6 bases spanning the gap. CDR3 bases: TGTGCCAGCAGCTTGGCCCTAGACACTGAAGCTTTCTTT. Residues: CASSLALDTEAFF.